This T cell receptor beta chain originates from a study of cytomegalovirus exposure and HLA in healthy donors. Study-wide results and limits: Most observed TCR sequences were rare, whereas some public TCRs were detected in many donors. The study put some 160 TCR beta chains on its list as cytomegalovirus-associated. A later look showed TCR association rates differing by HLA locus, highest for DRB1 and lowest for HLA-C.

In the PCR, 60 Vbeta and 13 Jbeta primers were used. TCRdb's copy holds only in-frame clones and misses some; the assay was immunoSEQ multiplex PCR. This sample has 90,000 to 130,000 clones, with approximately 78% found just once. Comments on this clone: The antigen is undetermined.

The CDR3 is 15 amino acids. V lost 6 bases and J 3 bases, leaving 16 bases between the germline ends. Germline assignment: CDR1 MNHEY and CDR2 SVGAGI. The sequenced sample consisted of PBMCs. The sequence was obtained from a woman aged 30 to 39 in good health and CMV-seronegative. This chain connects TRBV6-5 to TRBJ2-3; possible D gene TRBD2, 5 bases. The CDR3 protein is CASRTLGAETDTQYF. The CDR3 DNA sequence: TGTGCCAGCAGGACCCTGGGAGCGGAAACAGATACGCAGTATTTT.